The TCR beta chain described here comes from a study of T cell clonality in common variable immunodeficiency. This clone was recorded at least ten times. Its specificity is unknown. The CDR3 end lies 3 residues beyond the end of the read and is filled in from the germline J gene. The CDR3 is made up of 15 amino acids. With V trimmed by 0 bases and J by 1 base, 2 bases remained unmatched. Germline V gives CDR1 SGHRS, CDR2 YFSETQ. Study results and limitations: Patient heterogeneity in the CVID cohort limited correlations between repertoire features and clinical complications. CVID subjects showed higher TCRbeta clonality than healthy controls. Compared with controls, CVID subjects had fewer shared TCRbeta clones.

Some clones are missing from TCRdb's copy, which holds only in-frame ones; the method was immunoSEQ multiplex PCR. The sample yields approximately 44,000 clones, without any singletons. The source is a person between 18 and 75 years old in good health. Source material: peripheral blood mononuclear cells. This chain joins TRBV5-1 and TRBJ2-5; 8 nucleotides agree with TRBD2. CDR3: CASSLGGGFQETQYF. CDR3 DNA, as far as it was read: TGCGCCAGCAGCTTGGGCGGGGGGTTCCAAGAGACC.